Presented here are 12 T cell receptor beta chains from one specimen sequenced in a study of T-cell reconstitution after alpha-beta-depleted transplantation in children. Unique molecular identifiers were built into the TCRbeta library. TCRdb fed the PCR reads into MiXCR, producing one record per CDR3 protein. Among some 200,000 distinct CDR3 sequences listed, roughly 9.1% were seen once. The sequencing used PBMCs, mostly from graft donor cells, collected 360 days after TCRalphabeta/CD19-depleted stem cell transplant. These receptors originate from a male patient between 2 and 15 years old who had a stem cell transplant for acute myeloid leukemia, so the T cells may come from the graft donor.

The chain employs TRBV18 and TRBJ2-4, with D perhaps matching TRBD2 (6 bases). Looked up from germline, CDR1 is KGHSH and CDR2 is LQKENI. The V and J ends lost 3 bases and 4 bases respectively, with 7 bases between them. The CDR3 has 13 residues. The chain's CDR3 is CASSPGLKNIQYF. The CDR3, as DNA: TGTGCCAGCTCACCGGGACTGAAAAACATTCAGTACTTC. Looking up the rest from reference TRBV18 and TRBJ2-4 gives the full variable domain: NAGVMQNPRHLVRRRGQEARLRCSPMKGHSHVYWYRQLPEEGLKFMVYLQKENIIDESGMPKERFSAEFPKEGPSILRIQQVVRGDSAAYFCASSPGLKNIQYFGAGTRLSVL.

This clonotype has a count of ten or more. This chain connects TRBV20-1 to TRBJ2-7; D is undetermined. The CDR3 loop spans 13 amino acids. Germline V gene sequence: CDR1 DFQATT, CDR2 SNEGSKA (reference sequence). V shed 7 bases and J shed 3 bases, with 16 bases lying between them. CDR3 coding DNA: TGCAGTGTATACGACTGGACCTTCTACGAGCAGTACTTC. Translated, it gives CSVYDWTFYEQYF.

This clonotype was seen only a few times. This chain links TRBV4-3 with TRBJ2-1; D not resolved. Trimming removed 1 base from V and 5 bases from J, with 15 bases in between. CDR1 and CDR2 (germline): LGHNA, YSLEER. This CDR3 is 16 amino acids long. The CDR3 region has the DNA TGCGCCAGCAGCCAAGGGTCTAATAATTATGACAATGAGCAGTTCTTC. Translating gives CASSQGSNNYDNEQFF.

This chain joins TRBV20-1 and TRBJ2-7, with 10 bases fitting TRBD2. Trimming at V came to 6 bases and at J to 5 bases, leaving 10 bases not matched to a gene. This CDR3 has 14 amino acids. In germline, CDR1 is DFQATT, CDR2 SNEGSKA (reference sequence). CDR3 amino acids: CSAPKGLAPNEQYF. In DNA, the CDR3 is TGCAGTGCCCCAAAGGGACTAGCGCCGAACGAGCAGTACTTC.

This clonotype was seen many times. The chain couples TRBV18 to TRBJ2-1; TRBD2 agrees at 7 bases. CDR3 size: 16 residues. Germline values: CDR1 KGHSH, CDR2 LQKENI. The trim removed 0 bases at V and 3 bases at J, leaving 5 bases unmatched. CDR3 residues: CASSPPALADYNEQFF. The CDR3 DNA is TGTGCCAGCTCACCACCAGCGCTAGCGGACTACAATGAGCAGTTCTTC.

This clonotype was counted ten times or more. The CDR3 coding sequence is TGTGCCACCAGCAGAGGTTGGGGGTCCATGGCCGGGGAGCTGTTTTTT. Protein: CATSRGWGSMAGELFF. V is TRBV15 and J is TRBJ2-2; D might be TRBD1 or TRBD2, each matching 5 bases. The V end was cut by 1 base, the J end by 6 bases, with 15 bases between. There are 16 residues in the CDR3. In germline, CDR1 is LNHNV, CDR2 YYDKDF (reference sequence).

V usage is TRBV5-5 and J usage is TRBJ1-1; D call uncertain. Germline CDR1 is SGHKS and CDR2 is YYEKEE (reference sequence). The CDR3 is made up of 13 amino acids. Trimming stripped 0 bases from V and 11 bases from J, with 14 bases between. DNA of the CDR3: TGTGCCAGCAGCTTGGGGGCGCCGGATGGCGCTTTCTTT. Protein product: CASSLGAPDGAFF.

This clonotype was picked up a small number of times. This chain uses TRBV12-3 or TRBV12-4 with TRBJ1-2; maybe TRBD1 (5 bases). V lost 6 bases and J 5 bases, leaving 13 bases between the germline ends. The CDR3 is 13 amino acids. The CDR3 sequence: CASSSQGTYGYTF. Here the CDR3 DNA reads TGTGCCAGCAGCTCGCAGGGAACATATGGCTACACCTTC.

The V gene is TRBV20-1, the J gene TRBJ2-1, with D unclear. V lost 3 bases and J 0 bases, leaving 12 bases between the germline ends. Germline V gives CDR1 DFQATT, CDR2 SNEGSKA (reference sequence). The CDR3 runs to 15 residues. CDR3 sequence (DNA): TGCAGTGCTAGGGGCCTACCGAGCTCCTACAATGAGCAGTTCTTC. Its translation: CSARGLPSSYNEQFF.

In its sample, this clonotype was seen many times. As DNA, the CDR3 is TGTGCCAGCAATCCACAGGGGAACACTGAAGCTTTCTTT. Amino acid sequence: CASNPQGNTEAFF. This sequence joins TRBV2 and TRBJ1-1; possibly TRBD1 for D (6 bases). The germline CDR1 and CDR2 sequences are SNHLY and FYNNEI. CDR3 length: 13 residues. V lost 7 bases and J lost 1, with 10 bases in between.

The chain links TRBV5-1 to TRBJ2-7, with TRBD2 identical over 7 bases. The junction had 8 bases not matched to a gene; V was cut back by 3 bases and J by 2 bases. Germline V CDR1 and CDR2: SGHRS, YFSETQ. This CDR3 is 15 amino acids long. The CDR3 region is CASSSGATSAYEQYF. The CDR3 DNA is TGCGCCAGCAGCTCCGGGGCAACTAGCGCCTACGAGCAGTACTTC.

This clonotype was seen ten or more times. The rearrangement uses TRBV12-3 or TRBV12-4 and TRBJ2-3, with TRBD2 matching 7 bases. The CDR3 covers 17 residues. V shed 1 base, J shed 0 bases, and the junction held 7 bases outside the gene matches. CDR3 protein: CASSLVLGGTSTDTQYF. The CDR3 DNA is TGTGCCAGCAGTTTAGTGCTCGGGGGGACTAGCACAGATACGCAGTATTTT.